A selection of T cell receptor beta chains follows, all from one sample in a study of blood T cell repertoires in COVID-19. Produced via immunoSEQ multiplex PCR; TCRdb's table is partial and in-frame only. Of 210,000 or so clones listed, 65% to 85% were seen once; the top ten hold about 7.7%. Input material: PBMCs or T cells enriched from blood (not recorded which). The origin of the receptors is a woman aged 40 to 50 with acute COVID-19. Both conserved end residues are part of each CDR3. The order of the fields is D gene, clone size, J gene, V gene, CDR3 DNA, CDR3 protein. The D gene is left open where the match is weak. The size field is filled for only some rows; it gives once, few, many or a size class.

>TRBD2|few|TRBJ2-3|TRBV6-4
TGTGCCAGCAGCGAGCGGGGGGGAAGCACAGATACGCAGTATTTT
CASSERGGSTDTQYF
>NA|few|TRBJ1-2|TRBV5-1
TGCGCCAGCAGCAGCCAGACAGTTAACTATGGCTACACCTTC
CASSSQTVNYGYTF
>NA|NA|TRBJ2-3|TRBV28
TGTGCCAGCAACCGGGGTGGGACAGATACGCAGTATTTT
CASNRGGTDTQYF
>NA|NA|TRBJ2-5|TRBV7-3
TGTGCCAGCAGCTTAAGTCACAGAGGGTACCAAGAGACCCAGTACTTC
CASSLSHRGYQETQYF
>TRBD2|NA|TRBJ2-2|TRBV7-2
TGTGCCAGCAGCCTAAGACTGACTAGCGTGAACACCGGGGAGCTGTTTTTT
CASSLRLTSVNTGELFF
>NA|NA|TRBJ1-1|TRBV19
TGTGCCAGTAGTATACAACCTCAGGAGAACACTGAAGCTTTCTTT
CASSIQPQENTEAFF
>NA|once|TRBJ1-5|TRBV28
TGTGCCAGCAGTTTAAGCTATCAGCCCCAGCATTTT
CASSLSYQPQHF
>NA|NA|TRBJ2-6|TRBV2
TGTGCCAGCAGAGAGGGCCCCTCTGGGGCCAACGTCCTGACTTTC
CASREGPSGANVLTF
>TRBD1|NA|TRBJ2-7|TRBV25-1
TGTGCCAGCAGCCGACAGGGGTACGAGCAGTACTTC
CASSRQGYEQYF
>NA|NA|TRBJ1-2|TRBV5-6
TGTGCCCCGGGGTCGACTAACTATGGCTACACCTTC
CAPGSTNYGYTF
>NA|NA|TRBJ2-5|TRBV7-3
TGTGCCAGCAGCTTAAGAATGGTCGGGACCCAGTACTTC
CASSLRMVGTQYF
>NA|NA|TRBJ2-3|TRBV29-1
TGCAGCGTTACGTGGGGGGTATCGGCAGATACGCAGTATTTT
CSVTWGVSADTQYF
>NA|NA|TRBJ2-5|TRBV2
TGTGCCAGCAATCAGCAAGAGACCCAGTACTTC
CASNQQETQYF
>NA|NA|TRBJ2-6|TRBV30
TGTGCCTGGAGTTTGGGCGGGGCCAACGTCCTGACTTTC
CAWSLGGANVLTF
>NA|NA|TRBJ1-4|TRBV6-1
TGTGCCAGCAGTGAAATAAACAGGGCGGAAAAACTGTTTTTT
CASSEINRAEKLFF
>TRBD2|NA|TRBJ2-3|TRBV9
TGTGCCAGCAGCCACGGGACTAGCGGGGTCACAGATACGCAGTATTTT
CASSHGTSGVTDTQYF
>TRBD1|NA|TRBJ2-5|TRBV9
TGTGCCAGCAGCCCTAGAGGGACAGGGGCAGAGACCCAGTACTTC
CASSPRGTGAETQYF
>NA|NA|TRBJ2-7|TRBV9
TGTGCCAGCAGCCTAGAGGGGGGGCGGGAGCAGTACTTC
CASSLEGGREQYF
>NA|NA|TRBJ1-5|TRBV14
TGTGCCAGCAGCCAGGCGGGGCTTAATCAGCCCCAGCATTTT
CASSQAGLNQPQHF
>TRBD1|NA|TRBJ1-1|TRBV6-2/TRBV6-3
TGTGCCAGCAGTTACTGGGACAGGACCATGAACACTGAAGCTTTCTTT
CASSYWDRTMNTEAFF
>TRBD2|NA|TRBJ2-1|TRBV5-4
TGTGCCAGCAGCCCCGCGGGACTAGCGGGGGGCTCCTACAATGAGCAGTTCTTC
CASSPAGLAGGSYNEQFF
>NA|once|TRBJ2-7|TRBV5-1
TGCGCCAGCAGCTCAGGGAACGGGCCGGGCGAGCAGTACTTC
CASSSGNGPGEQYF
>NA|NA|TRBJ1-5|TRBV7-6
TGTGCCAGCAGCTCAATTACAGGTAGCAATCAGCCCCAGCATTTT
CASSSITGSNQPQHF
>TRBD1|once|TRBJ2-2|TRBV7-2
TGTGCCAGCAGCCAGGGGGTGGGGACAGGGGGCCGGGAGCTGTTTTTT
CASSQGVGTGGRELFF
>NA|NA|TRBJ1-5|TRBV30
TGTGCCTGGAGTGTGGGGGGGGGTCAGCCCCAGCATTTT
CAWSVGGGQPQHF
>NA|NA|TRBJ1-4|TRBV3-1/TRBV3-2
TGTGCCAGCAGCCAAAGTAATACATCCCCCAATGAAAAACTGTTTTTT
CASSQSNTSPNEKLFF
>TRBD1|NA|TRBJ1-1|TRBV11-1
TGTGCCAGCAGCCGAAGCACAGGGGGCACTGAAGCTTTCTTT
CASSRSTGGTEAFF
>NA|NA|TRBJ1-4|TRBV7-9
TGTGCCAGCAGATCCCGGGGGGGTAATGAAAAACTGTTTTTT
CASRSRGGNEKLFF